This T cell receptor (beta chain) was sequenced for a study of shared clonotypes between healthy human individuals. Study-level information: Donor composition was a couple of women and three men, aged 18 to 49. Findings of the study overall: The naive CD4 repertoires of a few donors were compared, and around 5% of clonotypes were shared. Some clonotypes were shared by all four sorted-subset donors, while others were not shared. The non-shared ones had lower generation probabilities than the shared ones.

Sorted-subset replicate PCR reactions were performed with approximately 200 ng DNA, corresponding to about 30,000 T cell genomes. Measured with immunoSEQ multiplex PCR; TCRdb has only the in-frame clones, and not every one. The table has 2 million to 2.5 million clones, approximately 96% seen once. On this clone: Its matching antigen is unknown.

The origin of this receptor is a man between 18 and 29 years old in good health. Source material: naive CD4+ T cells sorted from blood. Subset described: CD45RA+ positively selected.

CDR3 DNA sequence: TGTGCCAGCACCAATGGGACAGTCCAAGAGACCCAGTACTTC. Protein product: CASTNGTVQETQYF. The chain joins TRBV6-9 to TRBJ2-5, with 7 bases fitting TRBD1. The germline V gene encodes CDR1 MNHGY and CDR2 SVAAGI. The CDR3 consists of 14 residues. J lost 1 base, V lost 7 bases, and 6 bases had no gene match.